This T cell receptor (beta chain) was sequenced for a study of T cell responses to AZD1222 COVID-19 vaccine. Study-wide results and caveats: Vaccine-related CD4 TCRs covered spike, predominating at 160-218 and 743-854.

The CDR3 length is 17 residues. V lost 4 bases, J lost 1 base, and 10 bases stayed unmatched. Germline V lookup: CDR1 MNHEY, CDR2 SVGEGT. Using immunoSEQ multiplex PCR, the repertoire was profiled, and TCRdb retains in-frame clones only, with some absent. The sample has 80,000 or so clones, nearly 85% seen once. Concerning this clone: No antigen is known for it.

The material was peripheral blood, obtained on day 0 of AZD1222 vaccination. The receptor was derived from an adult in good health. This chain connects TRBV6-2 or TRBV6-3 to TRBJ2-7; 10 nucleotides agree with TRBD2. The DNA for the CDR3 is TGTGCCAGCAGTTGGAGCCCACTAGCGGGGTCATCCTACGAGCAGTACTTC. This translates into CASSWSPLAGSSYEQYF.